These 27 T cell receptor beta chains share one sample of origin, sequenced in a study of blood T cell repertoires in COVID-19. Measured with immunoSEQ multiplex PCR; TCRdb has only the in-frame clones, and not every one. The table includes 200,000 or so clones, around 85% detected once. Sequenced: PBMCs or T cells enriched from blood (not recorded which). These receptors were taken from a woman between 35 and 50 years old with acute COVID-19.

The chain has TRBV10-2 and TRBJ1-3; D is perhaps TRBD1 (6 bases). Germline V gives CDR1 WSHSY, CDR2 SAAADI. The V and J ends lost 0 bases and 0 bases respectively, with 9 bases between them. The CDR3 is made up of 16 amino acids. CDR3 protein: CASSESTGTSGNTIYF. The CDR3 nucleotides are TGCGCCAGCAGTGAGTCGACAGGAACCTCTGGAAACACCATATATTTT.

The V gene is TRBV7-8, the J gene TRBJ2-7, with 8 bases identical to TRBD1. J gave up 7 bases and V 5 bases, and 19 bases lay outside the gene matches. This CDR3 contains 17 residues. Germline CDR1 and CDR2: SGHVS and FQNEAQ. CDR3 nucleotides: TGTGCCAGCAGCCCTCCCCCTCTGGGACAGGCGGAGGGAGAGCAGTACTTC. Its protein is CASSPPPLGQAEGEQYF.

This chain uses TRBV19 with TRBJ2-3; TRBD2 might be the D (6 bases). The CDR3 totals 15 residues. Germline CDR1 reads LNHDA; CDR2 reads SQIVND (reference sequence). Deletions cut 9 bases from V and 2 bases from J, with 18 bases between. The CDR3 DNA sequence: TGTGCCAGAGCAGCGCCGGGACTCCTCACAGATACGCAGTATTTT. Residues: CARAAPGLLTDTQYF. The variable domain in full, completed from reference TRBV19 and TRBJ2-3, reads DGGITQSPKYLFRKEGQNVTLSCEQNLNHDAMYWYRQDPGQGLRLIYYSQIVNDFQKGDIAEGYSVSREKKESFPLTVTSAQKNPTAFYLCARAAPGLLTDTQYFGPGTRLTVL.

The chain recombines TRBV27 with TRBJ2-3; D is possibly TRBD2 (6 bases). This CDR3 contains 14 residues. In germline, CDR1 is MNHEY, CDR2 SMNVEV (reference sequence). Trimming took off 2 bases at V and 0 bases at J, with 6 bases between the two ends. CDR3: CASSLAGSTDTQYF. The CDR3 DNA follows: TGTGCCAGCAGTTTAGCGGGGAGCACAGATACGCAGTATTTT.

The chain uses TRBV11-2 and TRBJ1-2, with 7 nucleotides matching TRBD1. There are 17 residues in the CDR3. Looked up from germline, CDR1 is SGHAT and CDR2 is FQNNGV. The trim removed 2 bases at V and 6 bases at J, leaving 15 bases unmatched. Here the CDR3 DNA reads TGTGCCAGCAGCTTATCTACTCTCACGACAGGGAGCAATGGCTACACCTTC. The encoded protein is CASSLSTLTTGSNGYTF.

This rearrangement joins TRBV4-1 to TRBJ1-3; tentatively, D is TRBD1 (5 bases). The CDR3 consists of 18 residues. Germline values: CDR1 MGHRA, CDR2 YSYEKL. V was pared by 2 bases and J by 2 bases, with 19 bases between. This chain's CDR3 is CASSQPTRGGRPGNTIYF. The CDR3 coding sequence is TGCGCCAGCAGCCAACCAACCCGGGGGGGTCGCCCTGGAAACACCATATATTTT.

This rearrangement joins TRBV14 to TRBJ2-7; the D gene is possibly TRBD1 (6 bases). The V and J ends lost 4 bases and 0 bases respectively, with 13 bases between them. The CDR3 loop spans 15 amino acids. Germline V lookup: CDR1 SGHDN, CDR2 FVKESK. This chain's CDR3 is CASSLLPGHSYEQYF. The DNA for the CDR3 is TGTGCCAGCAGCCTTTTACCGGGACACTCCTACGAGCAGTACTTC.

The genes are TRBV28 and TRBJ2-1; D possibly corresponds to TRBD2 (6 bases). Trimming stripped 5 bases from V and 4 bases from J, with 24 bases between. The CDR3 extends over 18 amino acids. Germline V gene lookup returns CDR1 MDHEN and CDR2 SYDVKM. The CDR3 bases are TGTGCCAGCAGTCCTCCTGGGGAGCGGGTGGGACGTTACAATGAGCAGTTCTTC. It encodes CASSPPGERVGRYNEQFF.

This CDR3 reads CASSPRLSLDTEAFF. In DNA, the CDR3 is TGTGCCAGCAGCCCTCGACTTTCGTTGGACACTGAAGCTTTCTTT. The chain joins TRBV4-2 to TRBJ1-1; D gene ambiguous. The CDR3 covers 15 residues. Germline loops: CDR1 LGHNA, CDR2 YNFKEQ. The V end was cut by 4 bases, the J end by 3 bases, with 15 bases between.

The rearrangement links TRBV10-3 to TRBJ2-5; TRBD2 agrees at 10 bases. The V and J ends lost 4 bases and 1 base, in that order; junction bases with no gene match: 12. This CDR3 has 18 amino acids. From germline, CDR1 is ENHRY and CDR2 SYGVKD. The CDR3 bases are TGTGCCATCAGTGTGGTAGCGGGAGGTACCGGTACCCAAGAGACCCAGTACTTC. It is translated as CAISVVAGGTGTQETQYF.

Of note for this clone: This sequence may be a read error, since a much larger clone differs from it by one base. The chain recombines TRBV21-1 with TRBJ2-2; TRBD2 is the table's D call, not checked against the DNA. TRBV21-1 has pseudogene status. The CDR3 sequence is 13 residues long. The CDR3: CASSKSSTGELFF. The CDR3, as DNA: TGTGCCAGCAGCAAGTCTTCTACCGGGGAGCTGTTTTTT.

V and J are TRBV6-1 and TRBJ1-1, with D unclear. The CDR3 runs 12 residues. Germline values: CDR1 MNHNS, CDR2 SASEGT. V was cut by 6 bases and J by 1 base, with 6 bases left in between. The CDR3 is CASSKQNTEAFF. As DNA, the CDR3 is TGTGCCAGCAGCAAACAGAACACTGAAGCTTTCTTT.

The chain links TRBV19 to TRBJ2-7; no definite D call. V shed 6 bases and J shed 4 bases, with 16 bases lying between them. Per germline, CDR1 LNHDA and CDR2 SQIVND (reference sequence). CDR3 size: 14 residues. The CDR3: CASRAKAGQYEQYF. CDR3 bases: TGTGCCAGTAGGGCCAAAGCTGGGCAATACGAGCAGTACTTC.

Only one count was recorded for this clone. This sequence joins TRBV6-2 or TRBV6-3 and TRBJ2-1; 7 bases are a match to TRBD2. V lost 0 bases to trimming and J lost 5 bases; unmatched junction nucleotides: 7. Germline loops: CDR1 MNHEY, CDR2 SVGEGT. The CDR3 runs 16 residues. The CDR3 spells CASSYSGSGAHNEQFF. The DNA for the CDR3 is TGTGCCAGCAGTTACTCGGGCAGCGGGGCTCACAATGAGCAGTTCTTC.

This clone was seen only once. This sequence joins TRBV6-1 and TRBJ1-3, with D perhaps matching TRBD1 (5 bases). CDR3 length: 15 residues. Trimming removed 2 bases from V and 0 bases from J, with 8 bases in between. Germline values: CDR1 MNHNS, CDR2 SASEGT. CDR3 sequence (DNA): TGTGCCAGCAGTGAATTAGGGGTCTCTGGAAACACCATATATTTT. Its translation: CASSELGVSGNTIYF.

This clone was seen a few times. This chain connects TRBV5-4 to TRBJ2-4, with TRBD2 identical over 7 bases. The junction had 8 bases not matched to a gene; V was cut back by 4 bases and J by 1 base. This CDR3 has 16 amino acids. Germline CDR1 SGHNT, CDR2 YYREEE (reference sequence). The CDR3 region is CASSEGLGGAKNIQYF. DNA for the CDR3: TGTGCCAGCAGCGAAGGACTGGGGGGGGCCAAAAACATTCAGTACTTC.

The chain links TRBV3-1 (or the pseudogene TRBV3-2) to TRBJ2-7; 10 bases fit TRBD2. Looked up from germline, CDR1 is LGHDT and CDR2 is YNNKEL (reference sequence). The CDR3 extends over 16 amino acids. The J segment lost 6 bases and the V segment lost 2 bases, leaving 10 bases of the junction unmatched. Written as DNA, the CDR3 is TGTGCCAGCAGCCAAAGACCGGGACTAGCGTCACGCGAGCAGTACTTC. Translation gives CASSQRPGLASREQYF.

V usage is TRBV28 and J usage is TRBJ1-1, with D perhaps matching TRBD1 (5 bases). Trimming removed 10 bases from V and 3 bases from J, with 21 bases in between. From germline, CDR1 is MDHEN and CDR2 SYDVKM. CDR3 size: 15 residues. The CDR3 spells CAITTPGGGYTEAFF. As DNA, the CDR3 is TGTGCCATCACTACCCCGGGGGGGGGTTACACTGAAGCTTTCTTT.

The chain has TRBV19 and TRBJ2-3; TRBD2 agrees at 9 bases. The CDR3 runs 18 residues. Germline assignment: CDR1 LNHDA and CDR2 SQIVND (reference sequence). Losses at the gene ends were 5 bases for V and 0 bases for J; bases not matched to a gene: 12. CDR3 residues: CASSFSSGILPSTDTQYF. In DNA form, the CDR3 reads TGTGCCAGTAGTTTCTCTAGCGGGATTCTACCTAGCACAGATACGCAGTATTTT.

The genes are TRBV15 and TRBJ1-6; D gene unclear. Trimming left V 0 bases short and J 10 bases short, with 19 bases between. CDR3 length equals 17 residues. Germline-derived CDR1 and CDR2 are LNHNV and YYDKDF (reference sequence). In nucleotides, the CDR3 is TGTGCCACCAGCAGAGATTCGGTAGGCGGGAGAGGCTCACCCCTCCACTTT. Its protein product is CATSRDSVGGRGSPLHF.

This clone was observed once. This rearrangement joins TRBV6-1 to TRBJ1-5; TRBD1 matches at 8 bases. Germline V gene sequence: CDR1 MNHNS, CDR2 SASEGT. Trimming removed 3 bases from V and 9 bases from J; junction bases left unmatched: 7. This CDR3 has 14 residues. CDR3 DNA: TGTGCCAGCAGTGATGGGACAGGCGGGCGGCCCCAGCATTTT. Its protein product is CASSDGTGGRPQHF.

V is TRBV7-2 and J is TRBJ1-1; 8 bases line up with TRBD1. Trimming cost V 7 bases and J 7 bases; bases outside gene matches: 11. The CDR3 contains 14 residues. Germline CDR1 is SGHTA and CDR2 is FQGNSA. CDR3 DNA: TGTGCCAGCACCTTGGACAGGGTGGGCGGTGAAGCTTTCTTT. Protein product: CASTLDRVGGEAFF.

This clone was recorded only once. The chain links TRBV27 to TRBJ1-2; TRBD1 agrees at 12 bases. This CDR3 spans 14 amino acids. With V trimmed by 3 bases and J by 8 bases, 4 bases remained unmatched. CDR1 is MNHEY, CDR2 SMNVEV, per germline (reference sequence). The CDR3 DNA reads TGTGCCAGCAGTTTTTCAGGGACAGGGGGCGGCTACACCTTC. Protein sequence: CASSFSGTGGGYTF.

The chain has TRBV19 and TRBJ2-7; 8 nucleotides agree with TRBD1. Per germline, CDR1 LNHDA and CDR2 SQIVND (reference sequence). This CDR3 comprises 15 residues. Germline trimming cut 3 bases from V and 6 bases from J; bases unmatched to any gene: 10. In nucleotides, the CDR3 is TGTGCCAGTAGTATCTCAGGGACAGGCTTTCGCGAGCAGTACTTC. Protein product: CASSISGTGFREQYF.

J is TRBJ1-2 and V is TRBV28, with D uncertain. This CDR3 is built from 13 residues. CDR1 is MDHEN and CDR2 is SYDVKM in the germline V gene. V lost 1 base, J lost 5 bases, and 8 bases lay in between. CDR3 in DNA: TGTGCCAGCAGTTTATCGGTGGTTTATGGCTACACCTTC. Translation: CASSLSVVYGYTF.

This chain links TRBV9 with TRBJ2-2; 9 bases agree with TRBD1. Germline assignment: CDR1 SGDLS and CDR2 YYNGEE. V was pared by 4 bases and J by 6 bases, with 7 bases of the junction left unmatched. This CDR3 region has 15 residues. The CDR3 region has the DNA TGTGCCAGCAGCACAACAGGGGGCGCGGCCGGGGAGCTGTTTTTT. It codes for CASSTTGGAAGELFF.

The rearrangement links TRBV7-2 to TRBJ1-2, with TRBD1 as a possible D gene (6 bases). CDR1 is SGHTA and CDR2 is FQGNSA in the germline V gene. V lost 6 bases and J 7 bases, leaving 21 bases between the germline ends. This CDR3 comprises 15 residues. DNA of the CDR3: TGTGCCAGCAGGTCGCCCAGGGGTGGGTTATCTGGCTACACCTTC. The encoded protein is CASRSPRGGLSGYTF.